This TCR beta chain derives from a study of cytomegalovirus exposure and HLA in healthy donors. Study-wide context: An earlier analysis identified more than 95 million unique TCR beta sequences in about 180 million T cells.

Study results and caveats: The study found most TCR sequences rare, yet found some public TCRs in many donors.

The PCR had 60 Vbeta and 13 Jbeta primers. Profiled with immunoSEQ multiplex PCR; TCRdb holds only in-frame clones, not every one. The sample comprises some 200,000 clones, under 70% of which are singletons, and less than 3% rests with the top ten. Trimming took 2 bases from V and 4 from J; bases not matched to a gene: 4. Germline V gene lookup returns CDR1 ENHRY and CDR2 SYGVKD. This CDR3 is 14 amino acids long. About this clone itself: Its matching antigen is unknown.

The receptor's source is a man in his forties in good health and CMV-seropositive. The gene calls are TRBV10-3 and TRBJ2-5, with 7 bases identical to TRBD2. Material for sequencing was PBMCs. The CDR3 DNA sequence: TGTGCCATCAGTGAGGGGGGGGATTCAGAGACCCAGTACTTC. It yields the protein CAISEGGDSETQYF.